The subject of this entry is one T cell receptor beta chain. This record belongs to a study of blood T cell repertoires in COVID-19. Generated by immunoSEQ multiplex PCR, the TCRdb table keeps only in-frame clones and is missing some. In the table there are hundreds of thousands of clones, around 88% of which are singletons. CDR1 and CDR2 (germline): SGHNT, YYREEE (reference sequence). V was clipped by 0 bases and J by 4 bases; unmatched bases: 3. This CDR3 region has 15 residues. The TCR was taken from a man older than 75 with acute or convalescent COVID-19. The sequenced sample consisted of peripheral blood. The chain links TRBV5-4 to TRBJ2-2, with 7 bases identical to TRBD1. The CDR3 region is CASSLETGVTGELFF. The CDR3 nucleotides are TGTGCCAGCAGCTTGGAAACAGGGGTCACCGGGGAGCTGTTTTTT.